This TCR beta chain is drawn from a study of blood T cell repertoires in COVID-19. Study at large: T cells, B-cell-depleted T cells, or PBMCs supplied cDNA or gDNA.

Seattle-derived patients entered the study during active infection and were followed longitudinally. Produced via immunoSEQ multiplex PCR; TCRdb's table is partial and in-frame only. The table includes roughly 250,000 clones, about 80% detected once. A few counts support this clone. V was clipped by 7 bases and J by 5 bases, with 13 bases between them. Germline CDR1 and CDR2: KGHDR and SFDVKD. This CDR3 has 14 residues. Specimen: peripheral blood. This clonotype originated in a person aged 70 to 85 with COVID-19, enrolled during active disease. This sequence joins TRBV24-1 and TRBJ2-2, with D perhaps matching TRBD1 (6 bases). The CDR3 protein is CATRGQGRTGELFF. CDR3 bases: TGTGCCACCAGGGGGCAGGGGCGAACCGGGGAGCTGTTTTTT.